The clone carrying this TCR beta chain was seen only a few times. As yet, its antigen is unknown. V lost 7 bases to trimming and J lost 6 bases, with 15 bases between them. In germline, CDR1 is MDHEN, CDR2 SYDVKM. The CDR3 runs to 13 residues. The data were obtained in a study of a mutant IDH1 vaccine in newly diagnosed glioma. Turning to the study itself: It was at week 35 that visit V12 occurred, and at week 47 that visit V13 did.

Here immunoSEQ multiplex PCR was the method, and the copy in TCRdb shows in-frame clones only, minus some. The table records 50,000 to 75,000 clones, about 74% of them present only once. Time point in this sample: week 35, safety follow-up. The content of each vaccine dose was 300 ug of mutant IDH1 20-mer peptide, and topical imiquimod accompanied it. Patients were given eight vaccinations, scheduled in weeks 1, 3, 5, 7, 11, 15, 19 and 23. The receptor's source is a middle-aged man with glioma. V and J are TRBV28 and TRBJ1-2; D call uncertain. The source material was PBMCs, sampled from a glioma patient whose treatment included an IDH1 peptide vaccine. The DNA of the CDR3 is TGTGCCAGCACCCCGATCCCTCCGCATGGCTACACCTTC. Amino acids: CASTPIPPHGYTF.